This TCR beta chain appears in the sequencing data of a study of monozygotic twins with inflammatory bowel disease. TCRdb re-called the 5' RACE reads and gives one entry per CDR3 protein, without DNA. Its table lists more than 300,000 distinct CDR3 sequences. The CDR3 consists of 15 residues. Germline V gives CDR1 SGHNT, CDR2 YYREEE (reference sequence). This rearrangement joins TRBV5-4 to TRBJ2-7; checking the TCRdb D call of TRBD1 is not possible without DNA. This TCR came from a human donor with ulcerative colitis or Crohn's disease, or a healthy co-twin of an affected twin (not recorded which). Input material: blood. This chain's CDR3 is CASSLIWAGADEQYF.